These T cell receptor beta chains were read from a single sample in a study of OX40 agonist ivuxolimab in advanced cancers. TCRdb's copy holds only in-frame clones and misses some; the assay was immunoSEQ multiplex PCR. The data show roughly 70,000 clones, about 82% seen once. The sequences come from CD4+ or CD8+ T cells sorted from blood, collected in a trial of the OX40 agonist ivuxolimab. These receptors were collected from an adult with an advanced solid tumor such as melanoma, head and neck, liver or kidney cancer. Both conserved end residues are part of each CDR3. The D gene is left open where the match is weak. A row's size may be missing; if present it is once, few, many or a size class.

15,TRBV7-9,.,.,TRBJ2-3,TGTGCCAGCAGCTTAGGGCAGGGTAGCACAGATACGCAGTATTTT,CASSLGQGSTDTQYF
11,TRBV19,.,.,TRBJ1-1,TGTGCCAGTACCCGGCGGACTGAAGCTTTCTTT,CASTRRTEAFF
16,TRBV28,.,TRBD2,TRBJ2-1,TGTGCCAGCAGTTTAAGTAGCGGGGGGGCCTACAATGAGCAGTTCTTC,CASSLSSGGAYNEQFF
13,TRBV30,.,TRBD1,TRBJ2-5,TGTGCCTGGAGCGACAGGGGGCGCGGGGCCCAGTACTTC,CAWSDRGRGAQYF
17,TRBV7-9,.,.,TRBJ1-6,TGTGCCAGCAGCTTAGTAGGGTCCCGCTCCTATAATTCACCCCTCCACTTT,CASSLVGSRSYNSPLHF
16,TRBV7-9,.,.,TRBJ2-3,TGTGCCAGCAGCTTGTCGACTCTAACGGGGAGGAATACGCAGTATTTT,CASSLSTLTGRNTQYF
12,TRBV9,.,.,TRBJ1-3,TGTGCCAGCAGCGTAGCTACGGGACGTATGAATTTT,CASSVATGRMNF
15,TRBV5-6,.,.,TRBJ1-2,TGTGCCAGCAGCTTGGGCCTTTCTCTCTCAGGGGGCTACACCTTC,CASSLGLSLSGGYTF
15,TRBV5-1,.,.,TRBJ2-1,TGCGCCAGCAGCTATCGGCAGGGGAGACACAGTGAGCAGTTCTTC,CASSYRQGRHSEQFF
16,TRBV10-3,.,TRBD1,TRBJ1-1,TGTGCCATCAGTGAGTCGAGGACAGGGCTCAACACTGAAGCTTTCTTT,CAISESRTGLNTEAFF
12,TRBV5-1,once,.,TRBJ2-1,TGCGCCAGCAGCTCAGGGTACAATGAGCAGTTCTTC,CASSSGYNEQFF
15,TRBV5-1,few,.,TRBJ2-3,TGCGCCAGCAGCTTGAGGGGGACTGGCACAGATACGCAGTATTTT,CASSLRGTGTDTQYF
16,TRBV4-1,once,.,TRBJ1-2,TGCGCCAGCAGCCGGGACGAGGCAGTTGCTAACTATGGCTACACCTTC,CASSRDEAVANYGYTF
13,TRBV6-1,.,.,TRBJ1-1,TGTGCCAGCAGTGTCACAGTGCACACTGAAGCTTTCTTT,CASSVTVHTEAFF
17,TRBV5-5,.,.,TRBJ2-3,TGTGCCAGCAGCCCTCACGGGCCAGGGATATCCACAGATACGCAGTATTTT,CASSPHGPGISTDTQYF
15,TRBV5-1,.,.,TRBJ2-1,TGCGCCAGCAGCTTGGCCAGACAGACACACAATGAGCAGTTCTTC,CASSLARQTHNEQFF
16,TRBV6-1,.,.,TRBJ1-6,TGTGCCAGCAGTGAAAGGAGGGGGATAGGGAATTCACCCCTCCACTTT,CASSERRGIGNSPLHF
18,TRBV7-9,.,TRBD1,TRBJ1-2,TGTGCCAGCAGCCCAATCCAGGGGGTACCCGGGTATGACTATGGCTACACCTTC,CASSPIQGVPGYDYGYTF
14,TRBV6-6,.,.,TRBJ2-1,TGTGCCAGCAGGGTTGAGCGGGCCCACAATGAGCAGTTCTTC,CASRVERAHNEQFF
16,TRBV5-6,many,.,TRBJ1-2,TGTGCCAGCAGCTTGGTTGTTCGGCAGGTGGGCCGCGGCTACACCTTC,CASSLVVRQVGRGYTF
15,TRBV5-5,once,TRBD1,TRBJ1-2,TGTGCCAGCAGCTATGACAGGGGGCTGATGAATGGCTACACCTTC,CASSYDRGLMNGYTF
16,TRBV5-6,.,.,TRBJ1-6,TGTGCCAGCAGCTTACAAGGGAGCTCCTATAATTCACCCCTCCACTTT,CASSLQGSSYNSPLHF
14,TRBV18,.,TRBD1,TRBJ2-5,TGTGCCAGCTCGCCAGGGGGCGCCAGGGAGACCCAGTACTTC,CASSPGGARETQYF
14,TRBV28,.,.,TRBJ2-3,TGTGCCAGCAGTTTTTGGGCCACCACAGATACGCAGTATTTT,CASSFWATTDTQYF
15,TRBV28,.,.,TRBJ1-2,TGTGCCAGCAGTTCATACCGCACCGCTAACTATGGCTACACCTTC,CASSSYRTANYGYTF
13,TRBV6-5,few,.,TRBJ1-2,TGTGCCAGCAGATACACTACTAACTATGGCTACACCTTC,CASRYTTNYGYTF
15,TRBV6-5,.,TRBD1,TRBJ1-1,TGTGCCAGCAGTTGGACAGGGGGGGAGCGCACTGAAGCTTTCTTT,CASSWTGGERTEAFF
19,TRBV7-2,.,TRBD2,TRBJ2-7,TGTGCCAGCAGCTTATACCCCCCCGCAGCGGGGGGGGACTCCTACGAGCAGTACTTC,CASSLYPPAAGGDSYEQYF
14,TRBV15,.,TRBD2,TRBJ2-7,TGTGCCACCAGCAGGGAAGGGACTAGCTACGAGCAGTACTTC,CATSREGTSYEQYF
18,TRBV15,.,.,TRBJ2-7,TGTGCCACCAGCAGAGCCCTGACAGCGAAAGTCGTCCGGGGGGAGCAGTACTTC,CATSRALTAKVVRGEQYF
15,TRBV7-9,.,.,TRBJ2-3,TGTGCCAGCAGCTCAAGACTAGAGACCACAGATACGCAGTATTTT,CASSSRLETTDTQYF
17,TRBV21-1,.,.,TRBJ2-7,TGTGCCAGCAGCCCCTTAAGAGCTGTGGGGGGGGGCTACGAGCAGTACTTC,CASSPLRAVGGGYEQYF
11,TRBV28,few,.,TRBJ2-3,TGTGCCAGCAGTTTAACGGATACGCAGTATTTT,CASSLTDTQYF
15,TRBV7-9,once,TRBD1,TRBJ1-3,TGTGCCAGCAGTCCTGACAGGGCCCTGGAAAACACCATATATTTT,CASSPDRALENTIYF
15,TRBV27,.,TRBD1,TRBJ1-3,TGTGCCAGCAGCCGGGACAGATACTCTGGAAACACCATATATTTT,CASSRDRYSGNTIYF
12,TRBV10-3,.,.,TRBJ2-5,TGTGCCATCAGTGTGCGGGAAGAGACCCAGTACTTC,CAISVREETQYF
14,TRBV6-6,.,.,TRBJ2-2,TGTGCCAGCAGTTACTCGCAAGACACCGGGGAGCTGTTTTTT,CASSYSQDTGELFF
14,TRBV10-2,.,TRBD1,TRBJ2-7,TGCGCCAGCACCTGGGACAGGGGCCGGGGCGAGCAGTACTTC,CASTWDRGRGEQYF
14,TRBV21-1,.,.,TRBJ2-7,TGTGCCAGCAGCAATGGGGGGGGATTCAGAGAGCAGTACTTC,CASSNGGGFREQYF
14,TRBV6-6,.,TRBD1,TRBJ1-5,TGTGCCAGCAACCGGGACAGGGGCTACCAGCCCCAGCATTTT,CASNRDRGYQPQHF
11,TRBV20-1,.,.,TRBJ2-1,TGCAGTGGCGCGGGGAACAATGAGCAGTTCTTC,CSGAGNNEQFF
14,TRBV19,.,TRBD1,TRBJ1-1,TGTGCCAGTAGTGGGGGACAGGGGGGATCTGAAGCTTTCTTT,CASSGGQGGSEAFF
15,TRBV19,.,.,TRBJ1-6,TGTGCCAGTAGTATAGCCCAGGGCCGCAATTCACCCCTCCACTTT,CASSIAQGRNSPLHF